This passage covers 15 T cell receptor beta chains from one sample sequenced in a study of T cell responses to AZD1222 COVID-19 vaccine. Sequenced by immunoSEQ multiplex PCR; TCRdb stores in-frame clones only, minus some. The data show around 100,000 clones, with more than 70% seen just once and approximately 21% held by the top ten. The starting material was peripheral blood, obtained on day 0 of AZD1222 vaccination. These receptors came from an adult in good health.

The J gene is TRBJ1-2, the V gene TRBV7-9, with TRBD1 matching over 9 bases. J was trimmed by 6 bases and V by 5 bases; bases with no gene match: 7. The CDR3 spans 14 residues. Germline V CDR1 and CDR2: SEHNR, FQNEAQ (reference sequence). CDR3 protein: CASSTSQGADGYTF. In nucleotides, the CDR3 is TGTGCCAGCAGCACCTCACAGGGGGCTGATGGCTACACCTTC.

The chain uses TRBV28 and TRBJ1-5; weak D call: TRBD1 (6 bases). Germline lookup yields CDR1 MDHEN and CDR2 SYDVKM. CDR3 length: 13 amino acids. V lost 6 bases to trimming and J lost 8 bases, with 14 bases between them. CDR3 protein: CASRKQGREPQHF. Written as DNA, the CDR3 is TGTGCCAGCAGAAAACAGGGTAGGGAGCCCCAGCATTTT. Full variable domain (rest looked up from reference TRBV28 and TRBJ1-5): DVKVTQSSRYLVKRTGEKVFLECVQDMDHENMFWYRQDPGLGLRLIYFSYDVKMKEKGDIPEGYSVSREKKERFSLILESASTNQTSMYLCASRKQGREPQHFGDGTRLSIL.

The CDR3 loop reads CASSPGQGVTEQFF. In DNA form, the CDR3 reads TGTGCCAGCAGCCCGGGACAGGGGGTCACTGAGCAGTTCTTC. V and J are TRBV9 and TRBJ2-1; 11 bases are shared with TRBD1. CDR1 is SGDLS and CDR2 is YYNGEE in the germline V gene. The ends lost 4 bases at V and 9 bases at J; junction bases unmatched: 6. The CDR3 runs 14 residues.

This chain uses TRBV12-3 or TRBV12-4 with TRBJ1-2; 8 nucleotides agree with TRBD1. The J segment lost 9 bases and the V segment lost 5 bases, leaving 5 bases of the junction unmatched. This CDR3 is built from 12 residues. In nucleotides, the CDR3 is TGTGCCAGCAGTCCGACAGGGGCCAGCTACACCTTC. It codes for CASSPTGASYTF.

The chain is built from TRBV6-2 or TRBV6-3 and TRBJ2-7; D is tentatively TRBD1 or TRBD2 (5 bases each). CDR1 is MNHEY and CDR2 is SVGEGT in the germline V gene. V lost 6 bases to trimming and J lost 2 bases, with 11 bases between them. The CDR3 contains 13 residues. The CDR3 protein is CASSRGLTYEQYF. The CDR3 DNA is TGTGCCAGCAGCCGGGGCCTGACCTACGAGCAGTACTTC.

The V gene is TRBV7-8, the J gene TRBJ1-2; D call uncertain. The V gene lost 5 bases and the J gene lost 11 bases, with 21 bases spanning the gap. The CDR3 is 14 amino acids. Germline loops: CDR1 SGHVS, CDR2 FQNEAQ. CDR3 sequence reads: CASSIGRRYGMYTF. The CDR3 nucleotides are TGTGCCAGCAGCATCGGACGGAGGTATGGGATGTACACCTTC. The variable domain in full, completed from reference TRBV7-8 and TRBJ1-2, reads GAGVSQSPRYKVAKRGQDVALRCDPISGHVSLFWYQQALGQGPEFLTYFQNEAQLDKSGLPSDRFFAERPEGSVSTLKIQRTQQEDSAVYLCASSIGRRYGMYTFGSGTRLTVV.

The gene calls are TRBV5-1 and TRBJ2-3, with 7 bases identical to TRBD2. Per germline, CDR1 SGHRS and CDR2 YFSETQ. CDR3 length: 15 amino acids. V lost 0 bases, J lost 1 base, and 2 bases stayed unmatched. CDR3 protein: CASSLASGGTDTQYF. The CDR3 DNA is TGCGCCAGCAGCTTGGCCAGCGGGGGCACAGATACGCAGTATTTT.

The chain combines TRBV18 with TRBJ1-4; tentative D call: TRBD1 (6 bases). The CDR3 loop spans 13 amino acids. Looked up from germline, CDR1 is KGHSH and CDR2 is LQKENI. The V and J ends lost 8 bases and 5 bases respectively, with 12 bases between them. The CDR3 bases are TGTGCCAGCGCCCTGGGGGCGAATGAAAAACTGTTTTTT. Amino acids: CASALGANEKLFF.

The V call is TRBV5-8, the J call TRBJ1-2; perhaps TRBD1 as D (6 bases). The CDR3 spans 12 residues. V lost 2 bases, J lost 5 bases, and 7 bases lay in between. In germline, CDR1 is SGHTS, CDR2 YDEGEE. The CDR3 reads CASSFTGYGYTF. DNA for the CDR3: TGTGCCAGCAGCTTTACAGGGTATGGCTACACCTTC.

The chain couples TRBV6-5 to TRBJ1-3; a possible D gene is TRBD1 (6 bases). V was pared by 0 bases and J by 1 base, with 7 bases between. This CDR3 region has 15 residues. The germline V gene encodes CDR1 MNHEY and CDR2 SVGAGI. CDR3 nucleotide sequence: TGTGCCAGCAGTTACTCAGGGGGGTCTGGAAACACCATATATTTT. It specifies CASSYSGGSGNTIYF.

This sequence joins TRBV19 and TRBJ1-1; TRBD1 might be the D (5 bases). The V gene's germline CDR1 is LNHDA and CDR2 SQIVND (reference sequence). The CDR3 length is 16 residues. Trimming stripped 4 bases from V and 0 bases from J, with 15 bases between. In DNA, the CDR3 is TGTGCCAGTAGTACTTACACCATACAGGTGAACACTGAAGCTTTCTTT. Residues: CASSTYTIQVNTEAFF.

The chain couples TRBV28 to TRBJ2-5, with TRBD1 matching 9 bases. Germline V gene lookup returns CDR1 MDHEN and CDR2 SYDVKM. This CDR3 has 13 residues. Trimming removed 8 bases from V and 5 bases from J; junction bases left unmatched: 6. CDR3 residues: CASWGQGDETQYF. The DNA of the CDR3 is TGTGCCAGCTGGGGACAGGGAGACGAGACCCAGTACTTC.

The chain joins TRBV7-3 to TRBJ2-7; D not resolved. Trimming shortened V by 0 bases and J by 0 bases, and 6 bases separated the two germline ends. The CDR3 extends over 14 amino acids. Germline assignment: CDR1 SGHTA and CDR2 FQGTGA. The CDR3 here is CASSLTSSSYEQYF. As DNA, the CDR3 is TGTGCCAGCAGCTTAACTTCGAGCTCCTACGAGCAGTACTTC.

This clone has just a few counts. The chain has TRBV11-2 and TRBJ1-1; the D is unclear. The length of the CDR3 is 13 residues. The germline V and J ends were trimmed by 8 bases and 1 base, with 11 bases remaining between them. Germline V gene lookup returns CDR1 SGHAT and CDR2 FQNNGV. DNA of the CDR3: TGTGCCAGCGCACCCCGAGGGAACACTGAAGCTTTCTTT. Protein sequence: CASAPRGNTEAFF.

The J gene is TRBJ2-5, the V gene TRBV28, with 11 bases fitting TRBD2. Germline V lookup: CDR1 MDHEN, CDR2 SYDVKM. The CDR3 contains 14 residues. J lost 2 bases, V lost 8 bases, and 4 bases had no gene match. This chain's CDR3 is CASRGTSGQETQYF. The CDR3 coding sequence is TGTGCCAGCCGAGGGACTAGCGGACAAGAGACCCAGTACTTC.